The 21 T cell receptor beta chains below all came from one sample that was sequenced in a study of T cells in Graves' hyperthyroidism and ophthalmopathy. RNA transcripts were the template for amplifying TCR beta CDR3 regions. HTBI primers were used for first-round RT-PCR of the TCR CDR3. A single record per CDR3 protein comes from TCRdb applying MiXCR to the multiplex PCR reads. In the table there are around 390,000 distinct CDR3 sequences, around 13% of which are singletons. Sequencing was performed on blood. These receptors were obtained from a woman aged 25-40 years with Graves' ophthalmopathy.

This clonotype has a single count. The chain employs TRBV3-1 and TRBJ2-1; TRBD2 aligns across 11 bases. CDR1 LGHDT and CDR2 YNNKEL come from the germline V gene (reference sequence). The V and J ends lost 4 bases and 6 bases, in that order; junction bases with no gene match: 11. This CDR3 contains 17 residues. The CDR3 region is CASSPRGSGGAGNEQFF. In DNA, the CDR3 is TGTGCCAGCAGCCCCCGAGGTAGCGGGGGGGCCGGCAATGAGCAGTTCTTC.

On this clonotype: A much larger clone differs by one base, so this may be a read error. The chain combines TRBV25-1 with TRBJ2-1; the match to TRBD2 covers 9 bases. The CDR3 totals 18 residues. With V trimmed by 1 base and J by 3 bases, 10 bases remained unmatched. CDR1 is MGHDK, CDR2 SYGVNS, per germline. The CDR3 nucleotides read TGTGCCAGCAGTGAATCCGTATTAGCGGGGGCTGACTACAATGAGCAGTTCTTC. Amino acid sequence: CASSESVLAGADYNEQFF.

This clonotype was detected ten times or more. This sequence joins TRBV6-1 and TRBJ2-1; the D gene is possibly TRBD1 (6 bases). This CDR3 has 13 amino acids. The germline CDR1 and CDR2 sequences are MNHNS and SASEGT. Trimming took 4 bases from V and 5 from J, leaving 9 bases between them. For the CDR3, the DNA is TGTGCCAGCAGTGCCGGACAGCACAATGAGCAGTTCTTC. It encodes CASSAGQHNEQFF.

The chain couples TRBV11-1 to TRBJ2-1; the D call may be TRBD1 or TRBD2 (5 bases each). This CDR3 is built from 12 residues. CDR1 is SGHAT, CDR2 FQDESV, per germline (reference sequence). The V and J ends lost 5 bases and 8 bases respectively, with 10 bases between them. The CDR3 nucleotides are TGTGCCAGCAGCCCTCAGGGACATGAGCAGTTCTTC. It is translated as CASSPQGHEQFF.

The sample holds many counts of this clonotype. The chain employs TRBV20-1 and TRBJ1-3; D gene ambiguous. CDR3 length: 14 amino acids. Trimming took off 0 bases at V and 2 bases at J, with 8 bases between the two ends. CDR1 DFQATT and CDR2 SNEGSKA come from the germline V gene (reference sequence). The CDR3 protein is CSAREAGPGNTIYF. The DNA of the CDR3 is TGCAGTGCTAGAGAGGCAGGACCTGGAAACACCATATATTTT.

There are many counts of this clonotype. This sequence joins TRBV30 and TRBJ1-6; D possibly corresponds to TRBD1 (6 bases). Trimming took 1 base from V and 6 from J, leaving 7 bases between them. Germline V CDR1 and CDR2: GTSNPN, SVGIG (reference sequence). The CDR3 has 13 amino acids. The CDR3 DNA sequence: TGTGCCTGGAGTGACAGGGTTAATTCACCCCTCCACTTT. Residues: CAWSDRVNSPLHF.

In its sample, this clonotype was seen many times. The chain uses TRBV20-1 and TRBJ1-1; D perhaps matches TRBD1 (6 bases). Germline CDR1 reads DFQATT; CDR2 reads SNEGSKA (reference sequence). The CDR3 runs to 14 residues. Trimming took 3 bases from V and 2 from J, leaving 13 bases between them. The CDR3 is CSARAGHLNTEAFF. The CDR3 DNA sequence: TGCAGTGCTAGGGCGGGACACTTAAACACTGAAGCTTTCTTT.

The chain joins TRBV28 to TRBJ1-1, with TRBD1 as a possible D gene (5 bases). This CDR3 region has 13 residues. V dropped 6 bases and J dropped 4 bases, with 12 bases sitting between them. Germline-derived CDR1 and CDR2 are MDHEN and SYDVKM. Here the CDR3 DNA reads TGTGCCAGCAGCCATTCGGGGGTCACTGAAGCTTTCTTT. It translates to CASSHSGVTEAFF.

This clonotype was seen many times. The V gene is TRBV3-1, the J gene TRBJ1-1; possible D gene TRBD1, 6 bases. Trimming took off 5 bases at V and 4 bases at J, with 14 bases between the two ends. The V gene's germline CDR1 is LGHDT and CDR2 YNNKEL (reference sequence). The CDR3 is made up of 14 amino acids. The CDR3 sequence is CASSSFGGRTEAFF. CDR3 nucleotides: TGTGCCAGCAGCTCGTTCGGGGGGCGCACTGAAGCTTTCTTT. Complete variable domain (other parts from reference TRBV3-1 and TRBJ1-1): DTAVSQTPKYLVTQMGNDKSIKCEQNLGHDTMYWYKQDSKKFLKIMFSYNNKELIINETVPNRFSPKSPDKAHLNLHINSLELGDSAVYFCASSSFGGRTEAFFGQGTRLTVV.

This clonotype was detected ten times or more. The rearrangement joins TRBV28 to TRBJ2-5, with TRBD2 identical over 9 bases. CDR1 is MDHEN and CDR2 is SYDVKM in the germline V gene. Germline trimming cut 2 bases from V and 5 bases from J; bases unmatched to any gene: 9. The CDR3 totals 16 residues. Here the CDR3 reads CASSLTAGGLSETQYF. The CDR3 region has the DNA TGTGCCAGCAGTTTAACAGCGGGGGGCCTCTCGGAGACCCAGTACTTC.

This clonotype has a count of ten or more. The V gene is TRBV20-1, the J gene TRBJ2-3; weak D call: TRBD2 (6 bases). The CDR3 is 15 amino acids. V was clipped by 2 bases and J by 0 bases, with 12 bases between them. Germline V gene lookup returns CDR1 DFQATT and CDR2 SNEGSKA (reference sequence). The CDR3 nucleotides are TGCAGTGCTAGAATGCGGGGATCTAGCACAGATACGCAGTATTTT. Residues: CSARMRGSSTDTQYF.

This clonotype was seen many times. The rearrangement links TRBV12-3 or TRBV12-4 to TRBJ2-3, with D possibly being TRBD1 or TRBD2 (5 bases each). There are 15 residues in the CDR3. V was cut by 2 bases and J by 0 bases, with 9 bases left in between. CDR3 sequence (DNA): TGTGCCAGCAGTTTACAGGGAGCTAGCACAGATACGCAGTATTTT. This gives the protein CASSLQGASTDTQYF.

This clonotype has only a few counts. The chain carries TRBV25-1 and TRBJ1-4; 7 nucleotides agree with TRBD1. The V segment lost 4 bases and the J segment 7 bases; nucleotides outside the gene matches: 3. The CDR3 has 13 amino acids. CDR1 and CDR2 from the germline V gene are MGHDK and SYGVNS. CDR3 sequence reads: CASSATGLEKLFF. CDR3 coding DNA: TGTGCCAGCAGTGCGACAGGGCTTGAAAAACTGTTTTTT. Supplemented by reference TRBV25-1 and TRBJ1-4, the full variable domain reads EADIYQTPRYLVIGTGKKITLECSQTMGHDKMYWYQQDPGMELHLIHYSYGVNSTEKGDLSSESTVSRIRTEHFPLTLESARPSHTSQYLCASSATGLEKLFFGSGTQLSVL.

As to this clonotype: This sequence may be a read error, since a much larger clone differs from it by one base. The chain links TRBV12-3 or TRBV12-4 to TRBJ1-1; tentatively, D is TRBD1 (6 bases). The germline V and J ends were trimmed by 3 bases and 6 bases, with 11 bases remaining between them. CDR3 length: 13 amino acids. The CDR3 loop reads CASSLSRGSEAFF. CDR3 nucleotide sequence: TGTGCCAGCAGTTTGAGCAGGGGCTCTGAAGCTTTCTTT.

This clonotype was detected ten times or more. The J gene is TRBJ1-5, the V gene TRBV28; D gene uncertain. This CDR3 contains 15 residues. V was shortened by 3 bases and J by 1 base, with 10 bases between the two germline ends. Germline V gene lookup returns CDR1 MDHEN and CDR2 SYDVKM. The DNA for the CDR3 is TGTGCCAGCAGTTTCCTTGCGGGGAGCAATCAGCCCCAGCATTTT. Translated, it gives CASSFLAGSNQPQHF.

Ten or more counts support this clonotype. The V gene is TRBV27, the J gene TRBJ2-5, with D perhaps matching TRBD2 (6 bases). The germline V gene has CDR1 MNHEY and CDR2 SMNVEV (reference sequence). The CDR3 spans 13 residues. V shed 6 bases and J shed 7 bases, with 15 bases lying between them. This CDR3 reads CASSQGGVGTQYF. The CDR3 DNA follows: TGTGCCAGCAGCCAGGGCGGGGTGGGGACCCAGTACTTC.

Ten or more counts support this clonotype. The J gene is TRBJ1-5, the V gene TRBV15; TRBD1 is a possible D gene (6 bases). The CDR3 has 13 amino acids. V lost 4 bases, J lost 10 bases, and 14 bases lay in between. The germline V gene encodes CDR1 LNHNV and CDR2 YYDKDF (reference sequence). The CDR3 protein is CATSKTGTPPQHF. CDR3 bases: TGTGCCACCAGCAAAACAGGGACTCCCCCCCAGCATTTT.

In this sample, this clonotype turned up many times. The chain uses TRBV11-2 and TRBJ1-6, with D unclear. Germline V gives CDR1 SGHAT, CDR2 FQNNGV. V lost 3 bases and J lost 5, with 20 bases in between. The CDR3 is 18 residues long. The CDR3 DNA follows: TGTGCCAGCAGCTTGGCCCGGGGAAGCAGACGAAATAATTCACCCCTCCACTTT. Translating gives CASSLARGSRRNNSPLHF.

The count of this clonotype is one. Possible read error: a much larger clone is one base away. This chain joins TRBV19 and TRBJ1-2; possible D gene TRBD1, 5 bases. This CDR3 region has 16 residues. V was shortened by 10 bases and J by 7 bases, with 28 bases between the two germline ends. Germline V gene sequence: CDR1 LNHDA, CDR2 SQIVND (reference sequence). The CDR3 spells CANRPTDTGFWSGYTF. The CDR3, as DNA: TGTGCCAATAGACCGACAGACACTGGCTTCTGGAGTGGCTACACCTTC. Based on the CDR3 plus reference TRBV19 and TRBJ1-2, the full variable domain is DGGITQSPKYLFRKEGQNVTLSCEQNLNHDAMYWYRQDPGQGLRLIYYSQIVNDFQKGDIAEGYSVSREKKESFPLTVTSAQKNPTAFYLCANRPTDTGFWSGYTFGSGTRLTVV.

Note on this clonotype: Since a much larger clone is just one base distant, this may be a read error. This chain uses TRBV18 with TRBJ2-7; D is unclear. Germline CDR1 reads KGHSH; CDR2 reads LQKENI. The CDR3 consists of 15 residues. The CDR3 reads CASSPKEGHSCEQYF. The CDR3 DNA follows: TGTGCCAGCTCACCGAAGGAAGGGCACTCCTGCGAGCAGTACTTC.

Many counts were recorded for this clonotype. The chain joins TRBV11-3 to TRBJ1-1, with D possibly matching TRBD1 (5 bases). Germline V gene data show CDR1 as SGHNT and CDR2 as YENEEA. With 3 bases removed from V and 3 bases from J, the gap between germline ends came to 8 bases. The CDR3 totals 13 residues. The CDR3 here is CASSFGDDTEAFF. The CDR3 nucleotides are TGTGCCAGCAGCTTTGGGGACGACACTGAAGCTTTCTTT.